Listed below are T cell receptor beta chains from one sample, sequenced in a study of cytomegalovirus exposure and HLA in healthy donors. Clones were read by immunoSEQ multiplex PCR, and TCRdb kept only the in-frame ones, dropping some. The table has some 99,000 clones, 81% seen once. Sequences were obtained from PBMCs. Every receptor here comes from a woman between 25 and 40 years old in good health and CMV-seronegative. CDR3s include the opening cysteine and the closing phenylalanine or tryptophan. Fields, in order: J gene, D gene, CDR3 length, clone size, V gene, CDR3 protein, CDR3 DNA. The D gene is left open where the match is weak. Rows give clone size only sometimes, using once, few, many, or a class for an expanded clone.

>TRBJ2-7|.|16|.|TRBV18
CASSPQGGVSSYEQYF
TGTGCCAGCTCACCGCAGGGGGGCGTAAGCTCCTACGAGCAGTACTTC
>TRBJ2-7|TRBD2|17|once|TRBV5-1
CASSTSGRVGESYEQYF
TGCGCCAGCTCTACTAGCGGGAGGGTCGGAGAATCCTACGAGCAGTACTTC
>TRBJ1-5|TRBD1|13|.|TRBV27
CASRDRGNQPQHF
TGTGCCAGCCGGGACAGGGGCAATCAGCCCCAGCATTTT
>TRBJ2-2|TRBD1|15|.|TRBV7-9
CASSPGQGNTGELFF
TGCGCCAGCAGCCCGGGACAGGGGAACACCGGGGAGCTGTTTTTT
>TRBJ2-7|TRBD1|16|.|TRBV10-3
CASGAGQGRGSYEQYF
TGTGCTTCGGGGGCGGGACAGGGGAGGGGCTCCTACGAGCAGTACTTC
>TRBJ2-3|TRBD2|14|once|TRBV7-3
CASSSASGKDTQYF
TGTGCCAGCAGTTCTGCTAGCGGGAAAGATACGCAGTATTTT
>TRBJ2-1|TRBD1|16|.|TRBV5-1
CASSWTGSSSYNEQFF
TGCGCCAGCAGCTGGACAGGGTCGAGCTCCTACAATGAGCAGTTCTTC
>TRBJ2-7|TRBD2|15|.|TRBV5-6
CASSSPSGSTGEQYF
TGTGCCAGCAGCTCCCCCAGCGGGAGTACCGGCGAGCAGTACTTC
>TRBJ2-1|TRBD2|16|.|TRBV4-1
CASSQAAAGSYNEQFF
TGCGCCAGCAGCCAAGCAGCAGCGGGATCCTACAATGAGCAGTTCTTC
>TRBJ2-7|.|15|.|TRBV6-6
CASSYRRQDAYEQYF
TGTGCCAGCAGTTACCGCAGACAGGATGCCTACGAGCAGTACTTC
>TRBJ1-4|.|12|.|TRBV2
CASRGVREKLFF
TGTGCCAGCAGAGGGGTACGCGAAAAACTGTTTTTT
>TRBJ1-1|TRBD1|15|.|TRBV25-1
CASSEGQGKNTEAFF
TGTGCCAGCAGTGAAGGACAGGGAAAAAACACTGAAGCTTTCTTT
>TRBJ2-2|TRBD2|14|.|TRBV6-4
CASSGLADTGELFF
TGTGCCAGCAGTGGACTAGCGGACACCGGGGAGCTGTTTTTT
>TRBJ2-7|.|14|.|TRBV5-1
CASSGGQLNDEQYF
TGCGCCAGCAGCGGCGGACAGTTAAACGACGAGCAGTACTTC
>TRBJ2-1|TRBD1|13|.|TRBV7-9
CSSSLGGQGAKFF
TGTTCCAGCAGCTTAGGGGGACAGGGGGCAAAGTTCTTC
>TRBJ2-1|.|15|.|TRBV7-3
CASSPVPAEYNEQFF
TGTGCCAGCAGCCCGGTCCCAGCGGAATACAATGAGCAGTTCTTC
>TRBJ1-1|.|15|.|TRBV2
CAIFQSGAPSTEAFF
TGTGCTATTTTTCAGAGCGGGGCGCCGTCCACTGAAGCTTTCTTT
>TRBJ2-7|.|13|.|TRBV18
CASSPGKDYEQYF
TGTGCCAGCTCACCGGGCAAAGACTACGAGCAGTACTTC
>TRBJ2-2|TRBD1|15|once|TRBV6-5
CASSYSGTGPGELFF
TGTGCCAGCAGTTACTCCGGGACAGGGCCCGGGGAGCTGTTTTTT
>TRBJ2-5|.|15|.|TRBV15
CATSRDSAPGETQYF
TGTGCCACCAGCAGAGATTCGGCCCCGGGGGAGACCCAGTACTTC
>TRBJ1-1|.|11|once|TRBV5-1
CASSGQTEAFF
TGCGCCAGCAGCGGCCAGACTGAAGCTTTCTTT
>TRBJ2-5|.|16|.|TRBV19
CASSISASAFQETQYF
TGTGCCAGTAGTATCTCAGCGAGCGCCTTCCAAGAGACCCAGTACTTC
>TRBJ1-2|.|18|.|TRBV18
CASSPSTTGKTSNYGYTF
TGTGCCAGCTCACCATCAACAACAGGGAAGACGTCTAACTATGGCTACACCTTC
>TRBJ1-1|TRBD1|14|.|TRBV7-9
CASSIQTGGSEAFF
TGTGCCAGCAGCATACAAACAGGGGGCTCTGAAGCTTTCTTT
>TRBJ1-1|.|15|.|TRBV6-5
CASSYSRQMNTEAFF
TGTGCCAGCAGTTACTCGAGACAAATGAACACTGAAGCTTTCTTT
>TRBJ2-7|.|13|.|TRBV7-7
CASSPGSGDEQYF
TGTGCTAGCAGCCCAGGTTCGGGGGACGAGCAGTACTTC
>TRBJ2-3|TRBD2|16|.|TRBV11-3
CASSFGSSGRTDTQYF
TGTGCCAGCAGCTTTGGGTCTAGCGGGAGAACAGATACGCAGTATTTT
>TRBJ1-5|.|16|.|TRBV5-5
CASSTQGTSANQPQHF
TGTGCCAGCAGCACCCAGGGGACTAGCGCGAATCAGCCCCAGCATTTT
>TRBJ2-6|TRBD1|15|.|TRBV6-5
CATKLGGSGANVLTF
TGTGCCACGAAGTTAGGGGGCTCCGGGGCCAACGTCCTGACTTTC
>TRBJ2-5|TRBD1|15|.|TRBV4-1
CASSLQGARQETQYF
TGCGCCAGCAGCCTCCAGGGGGCGCGGCAAGAGACCCAGTACTTC
>TRBJ2-1|.|12|few|TRBV6-5
CASSQKGGEQFF
TGTGCCAGCAGTCAGAAGGGAGGTGAGCAGTTCTTC
>TRBJ1-1|TRBD1|13|few|TRBV7-2
CASSLRGLTEAFF
TGTGCCAGCAGCCTCAGGGGGCTCACTGAAGCTTTCTTT
>TRBJ2-5|TRBD1|15|.|TRBV5-8
CASSPQGGAGETQYF
TGTGCCAGCAGCCCACAGGGGGGAGCCGGTGAGACCCAGTACTTC
>TRBJ1-2|.|14|.|TRBV4-2
CASSQPQGVFGYTF
TGTGCCAGCAGCCAGCCACAGGGTGTGTTTGGCTACACCTTC
>TRBJ1-1|TRBD1|14|.|TRBV19
CASSPDRERTEAFF
TGTGCCAGTAGTCCTGACAGGGAACGAACTGAAGCTTTCTTT
>TRBJ2-2|.|14|.|TRBV6-5
CASSYNPYTGELFF
TGTGCCAGCAGTTACAATCCCTACACCGGGGAGCTGTTTTTT
>TRBJ2-1|TRBD1|13|once|TRBV19
CATTGAGYNEQFF
TGTGCCACGACAGGGGCGGGATACAATGAGCAGTTCTTC
>TRBJ1-1|.|16|.|TRBV27
CASSLSLGAMNTEAFF
TGTGCCAGCAGTTTATCGTTGGGGGCTATGAACACTGAAGCTTTCTTT
>TRBJ2-1|.|14|.|TRBV6-6
CASSYSGLFNEQFF
TGTGCCAGCAGTTACTCGGGACTTTTCAATGAGCAGTTCTTC
>TRBJ1-1|.|16|.|TRBV11-2
CASIPWGRGGDTEAFF
TGTGCCAGCATCCCCTGGGGCAGGGGAGGGGACACTGAAGCTTTCTTT
>TRBJ1-3|.|14|.|TRBV2
CASRQQGIGNTIYF
TGTGCCAGCAGGCAACAGGGCATTGGAAACACCATATATTTT
>TRBJ1-2|TRBD1|14|.|TRBV28
CASRQGSRDYGYTF
TGTGCCAGCAGACAGGGGTCAAGGGACTATGGCTACACCTTC
>TRBJ1-5|TRBD1|15|.|TRBV4-2
CASSQEAGTGQPQHF
TGTGCCAGCAGCCAAGAGGCCGGGACAGGGCAGCCCCAGCATTTT
>TRBJ1-1|.|14|once|TRBV29-1
CSVDRQGSGTEAFF
TGCAGCGTTGATAGGCAGGGGTCGGGCACTGAAGCTTTCTTT
>TRBJ1-5|.|13|.|TRBV27
CASSPWEGQPQHF
TGTGCCAGCAGTCCCTGGGAGGGCCAGCCCCAGCATTTT
>TRBJ2-1|TRBD2|16|.|TRBV7-9
CASRPLAGGLTPEQFF
TGTGCCAGCAGACCCCTAGCGGGAGGCCTTACGCCTGAGCAGTTCTTC
>TRBJ2-2|.|17|.|TRBV30
CAWSPTVPILNTGELFF
TGTGCCTGGAGTCCTACAGTCCCCATTCTTAACACCGGGGAGCTGTTTTTT
>TRBJ1-2|.|15|.|TRBV14
CASSPRPYRDYGYTF
TGTGCCAGCAGCCCAAGACCCTACCGGGACTATGGCTACACCTTC
>TRBJ2-1|.|13|.|TRBV5-4
CASSLYSDNEQFF
TGTGCCAGCAGCTTGTATAGTGACAATGAGCAGTTCTTC